The clone carrying this T cell receptor (beta chain) was found many times. The sample originates from a study of neurological immune-mediated disorders. Trimming took 3 bases from V and 1 from J; bases not matched to a gene: 9. Germline CDR1 reads DFQATT; CDR2 reads SNEGSKA (reference sequence). CDR3 length equals 15 residues. TCRdb redid the calling of the 5' RACE reads with MiXCR, one entry per CDR3 protein. Here the sample spans about 52,000 distinct CDR3 sequences, 3% to 4% being singletons. The specimen sequenced was PBMCs. The origin of this receptor is a man aged 55-75 years with multiple sclerosis. The genes are TRBV20-1 and TRBJ2-7; 7 bases align to TRBD1. CDR3 residues: CSARLGQKISYEQYF. CDR3 in DNA: TGCAGTGCTAGGTTGGGACAGAAAATTTCCTACGAGCAGTACTTC.